This T cell receptor beta chain was recorded in a study of CD8+ T cells in alopecia areata. The V gene's germline CDR1 is SGDLS and CDR2 YYNGEE. The length of the CDR3 is 15 residues. V shed 0 bases, J shed 2 bases, and the junction held 4 bases outside the gene matches. The authors extracted RNA and reverse transcribed it into cDNA as the sequencing template. Profiled with immunoSEQ multiplex PCR; TCRdb holds only in-frame clones, not every one. In the table there are 150,000 or so clones, around 49% of which are singletons. The chain employs TRBV9 and TRBJ1-2; 7 positions match TRBD1. The TCR originated in a human donor with alopecia areata. Sample: CD8+ T cells sorted from blood, taken at week 0. Written as DNA, the CDR3 is TGTGCCAGCAGCGTAGTAACAGGGGAAAACTATGGCTACACCTTC. Translated: CASSVVTGENYGYTF.